The sequence of this T cell receptor beta chain was determined in a study of T cells in women clearing cervical HPV infection. Study-level background: Controls gave blood once infection was undetectable; cases at lesion identification.

The CDR3 is made up of 15 amino acids. V was trimmed by 5 bases and J by 2 bases, leaving 15 bases between them. CDR1 is SQVTM, CDR2 ANQGSEA, per germline. General observations from the study: Timing of associations relative to infection is unclear; T-cell subsets were not isolated. TRBV6-7 abundance was lower in cases than controls (about 0.099% versus 0.16%).

Clones were read by immunoSEQ multiplex PCR, and TCRdb kept only the in-frame ones, dropping some. This listing includes some 41,000 clones. Points on this clone: What it binds is not known. Coverage ceases 3 residues before the CDR3 finishes, and the germline J gene fills in the end.

Source material: blood buffy coat. The chain recombines TRBV29-1 with TRBJ1-4; no definite D call. This TCR was recovered from a woman aged 18 to 75 with a cervical HPV16 infection that either progressed to CIN3+ or cleared (not recorded which). The covered CDR3 bases are TGCAGCGTTCCAGCAGCTGGCGGGACTAATGAAAAA. Its translation is CSVPAAGGTNEK. The full-length CDR3 reads as CSVPAAGGTNEKLFF.